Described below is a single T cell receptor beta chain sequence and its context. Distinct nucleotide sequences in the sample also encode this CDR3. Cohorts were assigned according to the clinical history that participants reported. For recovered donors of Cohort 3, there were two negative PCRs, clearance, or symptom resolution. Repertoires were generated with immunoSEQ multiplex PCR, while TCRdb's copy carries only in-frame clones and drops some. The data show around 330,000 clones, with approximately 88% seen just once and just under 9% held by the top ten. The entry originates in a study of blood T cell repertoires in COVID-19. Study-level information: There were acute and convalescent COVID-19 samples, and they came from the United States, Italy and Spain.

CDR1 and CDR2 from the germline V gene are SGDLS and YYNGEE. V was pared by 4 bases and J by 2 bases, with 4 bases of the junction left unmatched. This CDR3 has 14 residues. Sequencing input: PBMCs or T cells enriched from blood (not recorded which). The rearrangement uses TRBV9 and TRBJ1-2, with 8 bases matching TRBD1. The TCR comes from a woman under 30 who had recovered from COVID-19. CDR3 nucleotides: TGTGCCAGCAGCCCAAGACAGGGGAACTATGGCTACACCTTC. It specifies CASSPRQGNYGYTF. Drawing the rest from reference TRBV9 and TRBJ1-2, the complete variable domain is DSGVTQTPKHLITATGQRVTLRCSPRSGDLSVYWYQQSLDQGLQFLIQYYNGEERAKGNILERFSAQQFPDLHSELNLSSLELGDSALYFCASSPRQGNYGYTFGSGTRLTVV.